Listed here are 5 T cell receptor beta chains from one sample, sequenced in a study of blood T cell repertoires in COVID-19. Clones were read by immunoSEQ multiplex PCR, and TCRdb kept only the in-frame ones, dropping some. The sample lists approximately 350,000 clones, about nine tenths seen once, with 6% to 8.5% in the top ten. Sequencing input: peripheral blood. Receptors were obtained from a woman aged 70-85 years with COVID-19, enrolled during active disease.

This chain uses TRBV7-8 with TRBJ2-7; D is unclear. Germline V lookup: CDR1 SGHVS, CDR2 FQNEAQ. The CDR3 loop spans 11 amino acids. Trimming took 5 bases from V and 5 from J, leaving 7 bases between them. The CDR3: CASSTIHEQYF. As DNA, the CDR3 is TGTGCCAGCAGCACAATCCACGAGCAGTACTTC.

The chain recombines TRBV19 with TRBJ1-5; TRBD1 agrees at 8 bases. The CDR3 consists of 18 residues. Per the germline V gene, CDR1 is LNHDA and CDR2 is SQIVND (reference sequence). Trimming removed 3 bases from V and 6 bases from J; junction bases left unmatched: 16. Written as DNA, the CDR3 is TGTGCCAGTAGTATCGGGGGTCTGGGTGACAGGGGCAGTCAGCCCCAGCATTTT. This codes for CASSIGGLGDRGSQPQHF.

The V and J genes are TRBV7-2 and TRBJ1-1; possible D gene TRBD1, 6 bases. Trimming cost V 6 bases and J 4 bases, with 21 bases left between them. This CDR3 region has 16 residues. Looked up from germline, CDR1 is SGHTA and CDR2 is FQGNSA. In nucleotides, the CDR3 is TGTGCCAGCAGACCCACGGGGGGCGAACCGGGCACTGAAGCTTTCTTT. It translates to CASRPTGGEPGTEAFF. Filled out from reference TRBV7-2 and TRBJ1-1, the complete variable domain reads GAGVSQSPSNKVTEKGKDVELRCDPISGHTALYWYRQSLGQGLEFLIYFQGNSAPDKSGLPSDRFSAERTGGSVSTLTIQRTQQEDSAVYLCASRPTGGEPGTEAFFGQGTRLTVV.

J is TRBJ1-2 and V is TRBV3-1 (or the pseudogene TRBV3-2); 12 positions match TRBD1. J lost 8 bases, V lost 4 bases, and 8 bases had no gene match. CDR1 LGHDT and CDR2 YNNKEL come from the germline V gene (reference sequence). This CDR3 has 15 residues. The CDR3 is CASSRTGTGGEGYTF. The CDR3 DNA sequence: TGTGCCAGCAGCCGGACGGGGACAGGGGGCGAAGGCTACACCTTC.

This clone was recorded once. In the same sample, other DNA sequences code for this CDR3. The chain uses TRBV24-1 and TRBJ1-5; D gene uncertain. CDR1 KGHDR and CDR2 SFDVKD come from the germline V gene. The V gene lost 3 bases and the J gene lost 1 base, with 6 bases spanning the gap. The CDR3 loop spans 14 amino acids. CDR3 nucleotides: TGTGCCACCAGTGATCCCAGGAGCAATCAGCCCCAGCATTTT. Its protein product is CATSDPRSNQPQHF.